Each of the 8 T cell receptor beta chains below was sequenced from the same sample in a study of PD-1 blockade in mismatch repair-deficient tumors. Produced via immunoSEQ multiplex PCR; TCRdb's table is partial and in-frame only. The sample lists approximately 80,000 clones; roughly 80% were seen once. The material was peripheral blood, obtained 44 weeks after starting pembrolizumab. These receptors were taken from an adult with mismatch repair-deficient cancer.

V and J are TRBV6-1 and TRBJ2-7; TRBD1 might be the D (6 bases). Per germline, CDR1 MNHNS and CDR2 SASEGT. CDR3 length: 15 amino acids. The V end was cut by 0 bases, the J end by 0 bases, with 9 bases between. The CDR3 loop reads CASSEAGGGSYEQYF. Written as DNA, the CDR3 is TGTGCCAGCAGTGAAGCTGGGGGCGGCTCCTACGAGCAGTACTTC.

This clone turned up a few times. J is TRBJ2-2 and V is TRBV6-6; no definite D call. V was shortened by 6 bases and J by 3 bases, with 14 bases between the two germline ends. The CDR3 runs to 15 residues. Looked up from germline, CDR1 is MNHNY and CDR2 is SVGAGI (reference sequence). In DNA form, the CDR3 reads TGTGCCAGCAGCCCGAGCCGAGTGGACACCGGGGAGCTGTTTTTT. Amino acids: CASSPSRVDTGELFF.

The genes are TRBV12-5 and TRBJ2-2; maybe TRBD1 (5 bases). Trimming took off 0 bases at V and 6 bases at J, with 14 bases between the two ends. In germline, CDR1 is LGHNT, CDR2 FRNRAP. The CDR3 has 16 residues. CDR3 DNA sequence: TGTGCTAGTGGTTTGGTATGGCAGGGCCCTTCCGGGGAGCTGTTTTTT. Translated, it gives CASGLVWQGPSGELFF. The full variable domain, in which reference TRBV12-5 and TRBJ2-2 provide the parts outside the CDR3, is DARVTQTPRHKVTEMGQEVTMRCQPILGHNTVFWYRQTMMQGLELLAYFRNRAPLDDSGMPKDRFSAEMPDATLATLKIQPSEPRDSAVYFCASGLVWQGPSGELFFGEGSRLTVL.

This rearrangement joins TRBV11-2 to TRBJ1-1; D not resolved. The length of the CDR3 is 12 residues. V lost 5 bases and J lost 4, with 8 bases in between. Germline CDR1 SGHAT, CDR2 FQNNGV. The CDR3 spells CASSPWGTEAFF. The CDR3 DNA sequence: TGTGCCAGCAGCCCTTGGGGCACTGAAGCTTTCTTT.

The V call is TRBV5-1, the J call TRBJ2-2, with TRBD2 identical over 9 bases. This CDR3 comprises 15 residues. J lost 3 bases, V lost 0 bases, and 0 bases had no gene match. CDR1 is SGHRS, CDR2 YFSETQ, per germline. CDR3 sequence (DNA): TGCGCCAGCAGCTTGGTAGCGGGAGACACCGGGGAGCTGTTTTTT. It translates to CASSLVAGDTGELFF.

The chain is built from TRBV5-7 and TRBJ1-4; a weak D match, TRBD1 (5 bases). TRBV5-7 is labeled an ORF, and its function is uncertain. V lost 1 base to trimming and J lost 6 bases, with 13 bases between them. This CDR3 has 15 amino acids. The CDR3 region has the DNA TGTGCCAGCAGCTTGTTTGGGACGGTAGATGAAAAACTGTTTTTT. As protein: CASSLFGTVDEKLFF.

This chain links TRBV19 with TRBJ1-2, with TRBD1 identical over 8 bases. This CDR3 is 14 amino acids long. V dropped 4 bases and J dropped 6; count of bases not matched to a gene: 7. Germline V gene data show CDR1 as LNHDA and CDR2 as SQIVND (reference sequence). The CDR3 DNA reads TGTGCCAGTAGTAACCAGGGGGCGAGGAATGGCTACACCTTC. Protein sequence: CASSNQGARNGYTF.

This chain joins TRBV29-1 and TRBJ1-2; a weak D match, TRBD1 (6 bases). V lost 1 base and J lost 5, with 20 bases in between. Per germline, CDR1 SQVTM and CDR2 ANQGSEA. The CDR3 sequence is 16 residues long. The CDR3 nucleotides are TGCAGCGTTGAAGCCCGGCTCGGGGGCTCTGGATATGGCTACACCTTC. Translating it yields CSVEARLGGSGYGYTF.